Each of the 29 T cell receptor beta chains below was sequenced from the same sample in a study of T cell responses to AZD1222 COVID-19 vaccine. The table came from immunoSEQ multiplex PCR; TCRdb's copy has only in-frame clones and leaves some out. This repertoire shows about 130,000 clones, roughly 90% found once; its top ten account for 0.85% to 1.3%. Sequenced here: peripheral blood, sampled 28 days after the second AZD1222 dose. These receptors were collected from an adult who received the AZD1222 COVID-19 vaccine.

The rearrangement links TRBV29-1 to TRBJ1-5; 7 bases map to TRBD1. J lost 3 bases, V lost 6 bases, and 5 bases had no gene match. The V gene's germline CDR1 is SQVTM and CDR2 ANQGSEA. CDR3 size: 13 residues. The CDR3 DNA follows: TGCAGCGTCTCCAGGGGGATCAATCAGCCCCAGCATTTT. It translates to CSVSRGINQPQHF.

This chain links TRBV24-1 with TRBJ1-2; D possibly corresponds to TRBD1 (6 bases). The length of the CDR3 is 12 residues. Germline CDR1 is KGHDR and CDR2 is SFDVKD. V lost 6 bases, J lost 6 bases, and 10 bases lay in between. The CDR3 is CATSFPGDGYTF. The CDR3, as DNA: TGTGCCACCAGTTTTCCAGGGGATGGCTACACCTTC.

V usage is TRBV4-2 and J usage is TRBJ2-7, with 7 bases fitting TRBD1. Germline trimming cut 0 bases from V and 0 bases from J; bases unmatched to any gene: 2. The CDR3 has 15 residues. CDR1 is LGHNA, CDR2 YNFKEQ, per germline. CDR3 protein: CASSQDSGGSYEQYF. The CDR3 coding sequence is TGTGCCAGCAGCCAAGATTCAGGGGGCTCCTACGAGCAGTACTTC.

The J gene is TRBJ1-1, the V gene TRBV10-1, with a possible D match to TRBD1 (5 bases). The CDR3 has 13 residues. Trimming shortened V by 9 bases and J by 3 bases, and 14 bases separated the two germline ends. Looked up from germline, CDR1 is WNHNN and CDR2 is SYGVQD (reference sequence). CDR3 sequence: CASRHRGHTEAFF. DNA for the CDR3: TGCGCCAGTAGACACCGGGGCCACACTGAAGCTTTCTTT.

The V and J genes are TRBV19 and TRBJ2-5; 7 nucleotides match TRBD1. Trimming at V came to 6 bases and at J to 5 bases, leaving 6 bases not matched to a gene. Per the germline V gene, CDR1 is LNHDA and CDR2 is SQIVND (reference sequence). The CDR3 length is 13 residues. This CDR3 reads CASRRQGRETQYF. The CDR3 DNA reads TGTGCCAGTAGACGACAGGGCAGGGAGACCCAGTACTTC.

This clone was counted a single time. V usage is TRBV10-3 and J usage is TRBJ2-1; 9 bases agree with TRBD1. The CDR3 contains 15 residues. The V gene's germline CDR1 is ENHRY and CDR2 SYGVKD. V trimming: 4 bases; J trimming: 1 base; junction bases outside the gene matches: 2. CDR3 DNA: TGTGCCATCAGTGGGACAGGGGAGTCCTACAATGAGCAGTTCTTC. It is translated as CAISGTGESYNEQFF.

The V and J genes are TRBV25-1 and TRBJ2-6, with D perhaps matching TRBD2 (6 bases). The CDR3 loop spans 14 amino acids. With 6 bases removed from V and 1 base from J, the gap between germline ends came to 7 bases. Germline CDR1 MGHDK, CDR2 SYGVNS. CDR3 nucleotide sequence: TGTGCCAGCAGACGGGGGTCTGGGGCCAACGTCCTGACTTTC. Translation gives CASRRGSGANVLTF.

The chain recombines TRBV30 with TRBJ1-2; TRBD1 aligns across 7 bases. Per germline, CDR1 GTSNPN and CDR2 SVGIG (reference sequence). Unmatched junction bases numbered 13, after V lost 1 base and J lost 8 bases. The CDR3 is 15 residues long. The CDR3 DNA sequence: TGTGCCTGGAGTGCTCCCCGTACAGGGGTGTACGGCTACACCTTC. Translated, it gives CAWSAPRTGVYGYTF.

The chain is built from TRBV19 and TRBJ2-3; TRBD1 or TRBD2 may be the D gene (5 bases each). This CDR3 contains 14 residues. Germline CDR1 and CDR2: LNHDA and SQIVND (reference sequence). V lost 1 base, J lost 4 bases, and 9 bases lay in between. DNA of the CDR3: TGTGCCAGTAGTATAGCGGGGCGGGCAGATACGCAGTATTTT. Encoded protein: CASSIAGRADTQYF. Using reference TRBV19 and TRBJ2-3 for the parts outside the CDR3, the full variable domain is DGGITQSPKYLFRKEGQNVTLSCEQNLNHDAMYWYRQDPGQGLRLIYYSQIVNDFQKGDIAEGYSVSREKKESFPLTVTSAQKNPTAFYLCASSIAGRADTQYFGPGTRLTVL.

This chain links TRBV2 with TRBJ1-1; unclear D gene. This CDR3 region has 10 residues. Trimming stripped 6 bases from V and 5 bases from J, with 4 bases between. The germline gives CDR1 SNHLY, CDR2 FYNNEI. CDR3 in DNA: TGTGCCAGCAGAAGGACTGAAGCTTTCTTT. Amino acid sequence: CASRRTEAFF.

This chain connects TRBV5-1 to TRBJ1-1; TRBD1 might be the D (5 bases). Germline CDR1 and CDR2: SGHRS and YFSETQ. CDR3 length: 14 amino acids. The V end was cut by 0 bases, the J end by 7 bases, with 13 bases between. The CDR3 spells CASSLVGQGREAFF. CDR3 coding DNA: TGCGCCAGCAGCTTGGTAGGACAAGGGCGTGAAGCTTTCTTT.

CDR3 loop: CATSEASGNTGELFF. In DNA form, the CDR3 reads TGTGCCACCAGTGAGGCTAGCGGCAACACCGGGGAGCTGTTTTTT. The chain carries TRBV24-1 and TRBJ2-2; 7 bases agree with TRBD2. J lost 2 bases, V lost 4 bases, and 3 bases had no gene match. Germline V gives CDR1 KGHDR, CDR2 SFDVKD. The CDR3 is made up of 15 amino acids.

The V gene is TRBV6-5, the J gene TRBJ2-7; 12 nucleotides agree with TRBD2. The CDR3 is made up of 15 amino acids. Trimming took 6 bases from V and 3 from J; bases not matched to a gene: 6. Germline values: CDR1 MNHEY, CDR2 SVGAGI. CDR3 amino acids: CASRITSGGNYEQYF. The CDR3 DNA sequence: TGTGCCAGCAGGATAACTAGCGGGGGGAACTACGAGCAGTACTTC.

This sequence joins TRBV10-3 and TRBJ2-2; D not certain. The V and J ends lost 8 bases and 2 bases respectively, with 9 bases between them. The length of the CDR3 is 13 residues. Germline V gives CDR1 ENHRY, CDR2 SYGVKD. The DNA of the CDR3 is TGTGCCATCCGGTCGGCTAACACCGGGGAGCTGTTTTTT. Residues: CAIRSANTGELFF.

V is TRBV27 and J is TRBJ1-2; 10 bases are shared with TRBD1. Germline CDR1 MNHEY, CDR2 SMNVEV (reference sequence). V trimming: 6 bases; J trimming: 4 bases; junction bases outside the gene matches: 8. The CDR3 is made up of 15 amino acids. The CDR3 is CASRDPGQGTYGYTF. The CDR3 nucleotides read TGTGCCAGCAGGGACCCGGGACAGGGGACCTATGGCTACACCTTC.

V and J are TRBV5-3 and TRBJ1-2, with 12 bases lining up with TRBD1. TRBV5-3 belongs to the ORF category, with a function that is uncertain. The junction had 9 bases not matched to a gene; V was cut back by 4 bases and J by 8 bases. This CDR3 is built from 15 residues. The CDR3 coding sequence is TGTGCCAGAAGCAGGGACAGGGGGCCTGGCCGAGGCTACACCTTC. Amino acid sequence: CARSRDRGPGRGYTF.

This clone was seen a few times. The chain links TRBV3-1 (or the pseudogene TRBV3-2) to TRBJ1-3; D is ambiguous. Germline CDR1 reads LGHDT; CDR2 reads YNNKEL (reference sequence). The V gene lost 4 bases and the J gene lost 2 bases, with 9 bases spanning the gap. The CDR3 length is 14 residues. CDR3 in DNA: TGTGCCAGCAGCCCGCTGGTGACTGGAAACACCATATATTTT. Translation: CASSPLVTGNTIYF.

The chain links TRBV4-3 to TRBJ1-5; D gene ambiguous. The CDR3 sequence is 13 residues long. The V end was cut by 3 bases, the J end by 6 bases, with 9 bases between. The V gene's germline CDR1 is LGHNA and CDR2 YSLEER. CDR3 nucleotide sequence: TGCGCCAGCAGCCAGGGAGGAGGTCAGCCCCAGCATTTT. Its protein product is CASSQGGGQPQHF.

The chain has TRBV4-3 and TRBJ2-3; weak D call: TRBD2 (6 bases). The CDR3 is 17 residues long. In germline, CDR1 is LGHNA, CDR2 YSLEER. Trimming pared 0 bases from V and 2 bases from J, leaving 15 bases between. The CDR3 is CASSQEPAGRITDTQYF. CDR3 nucleotide sequence: TGCGCCAGCAGCCAAGAACCTGCGGGACGGATCACAGATACGCAGTATTTT.

The table lists this clone with a few counts. V and J are TRBV6-2 or TRBV6-3 and TRBJ1-2, with 8 bases fitting TRBD1. Germline V gene sequence: CDR1 MNHEY, CDR2 SVGEGT. V lost 1 base to trimming and J lost 4 bases; unmatched junction nucleotides: 2. This CDR3 contains 14 residues. CDR3 sequence reads: CASSYWDRSYGYTF. DNA for the CDR3: TGTGCCAGCAGTTACTGGGACAGGTCCTATGGCTACACCTTC.

V usage is TRBV15 and J usage is TRBJ2-7; D remains ambiguous. Germline V gene lookup returns CDR1 LNHNV and CDR2 YYDKDF (reference sequence). This CDR3 comprises 12 residues. V lost 1 base and J 2 bases, leaving 3 bases between the germline ends. The CDR3 sequence is CATSRGAYEQYF. In DNA, the CDR3 is TGTGCCACCAGCAGAGGGGCCTACGAGCAGTACTTC.

This chain connects TRBV7-8 to TRBJ2-3; 10 bases map to TRBD2. Germline-derived CDR1 and CDR2 are SGHVS and FQNEAQ. Unmatched junction bases numbered 10, after V lost 5 bases and J lost 5 bases. The CDR3 has 16 residues. The CDR3 bases are TGTGCCAGCAGCACCCGACTAGCGGGTGGGGGAGATACGCAGTATTTT. This codes for CASSTRLAGGGDTQYF.

This clone was seen only once. V is TRBV3-1 (or the pseudogene TRBV3-2) and J is TRBJ1-1; 8 bases match TRBD1. The ends lost 5 bases at V and 1 base at J; junction bases unmatched: 6. CDR1 and CDR2 (germline): LGHDT, YNNKEL (reference sequence). The CDR3 totals 15 residues. CDR3 in amino acids: CASSVRQGQNTEAFF. DNA of the CDR3: TGTGCCAGCAGCGTCCGACAGGGGCAGAACACTGAAGCTTTCTTT.

The chain employs TRBV5-4 and TRBJ1-6; 11 bases fit TRBD1. CDR1 is SGHNT and CDR2 is YYREEE in the germline V gene (reference sequence). The ends lost 4 bases at V and 2 bases at J; junction bases unmatched: 2. CDR3 size: 16 residues. Written as DNA, the CDR3 is TGTGCCAGCAGCCGGACAGGGGGCACCTATAATTCACCCCTCCACTTT. This codes for CASSRTGGTYNSPLHF.

The CDR3 sequence is CASSLVYGGQGGEQYF. The CDR3 DNA follows: TGTGCCAGCAGCTTGGTCTACGGCGGCCAAGGGGGAGAGCAGTACTTC. The rearrangement joins TRBV5-5 to TRBJ2-7; weak D call: TRBD1 (6 bases). The germline V gene encodes CDR1 SGHKS and CDR2 YYEKEE (reference sequence). The V gene lost 0 bases and the J gene lost 7 bases, with 20 bases spanning the gap. The CDR3 extends over 16 amino acids.

The chain links TRBV24-1 to TRBJ2-1; the match to TRBD2 covers 13 bases. The CDR3 runs to 18 residues. Losses at the gene ends were 5 bases for V and 2 bases for J; bases not matched to a gene: 8. In germline, CDR1 is KGHDR, CDR2 SFDVKD. For the CDR3, the DNA is TGTGCCACCAGTGGGACTAGCGGGAGAGCTCCAGCCTACAATGAGCAGTTCTTC. Encoded protein: CATSGTSGRAPAYNEQFF.

The chain carries TRBV29-1 and TRBJ1-2; 11 nucleotides align to TRBD1. With 6 bases clipped from V and 2 bases from J, the junction kept 5 bases outside the gene matches. The CDR3 totals 14 residues. Germline V gene data show CDR1 as SQVTM and CDR2 as ANQGSEA. CDR3 loop: CSVEGQGGNYGYTF. The CDR3, as DNA: TGCAGCGTCGAGGGACAGGGGGGGAACTATGGCTACACCTTC.

This clone occurred once. This chain uses TRBV7-6 with TRBJ2-5, with 9 bases that match TRBD2. The CDR3 sequence is 17 residues long. V gave up 0 bases and J gave up 5 bases; unmatched junction bases: 10. Germline values: CDR1 SGHVS, CDR2 FNYEAQ. CDR3 region: CASSLAAGGREGETQYF. For the CDR3, the DNA is TGTGCCAGCAGCTTAGCGGCGGGAGGGCGAGAAGGTGAGACCCAGTACTTC. Supplemented by reference TRBV7-6 and TRBJ2-5, the full variable domain reads GAGVSQSPRYKVTKRGQDVALRCDPISGHVSLYWYRQALGQGPEFLTYFNYEAQQDKSGLPNDRFSAERPEGSISTLTIQRTEQRDSAMYRCASSLAAGGREGETQYFGPGTRLLVL.

The V gene is TRBV29-1, the J gene TRBJ2-3, with TRBD1 identical over 8 bases. V dropped 5 bases and J dropped 8; count of bases not matched to a gene: 3. This CDR3 contains 11 residues. Germline-derived CDR1 and CDR2 are SQVTM and ANQGSEA. As DNA, the CDR3 is TGCAGCGTTCTAGACAGGGGTACGCAGTATTTT. Its protein is CSVLDRGTQYF.